Reported below is one T cell receptor (beta chain). The authors ran a second PCR of about 7 to 11 cycles using a sample-barcoded 5' primer and a J-beta primer mix. CDR3-containing paired-end reads numbering at least 2.5 million came from each sample. Using its own MiXCR run on the 5' RACE reads, TCRdb lists one record per CDR3 protein. The data hold 700,000 to 950,000 distinct CDR3 sequences, with 58% observed a single time. The CDR3 extends over 14 amino acids. The V gene end was trimmed by 2 bases and the J gene end by 3 bases; junction bases not matched to a gene: 3. Germline V gives CDR1 KGHDR, CDR2 SFDVKD. This record belongs to a study of blood T cells in healthy people across ages.

The clonotype comes from a man younger than 40 in good health. What was sequenced was blood. The chain recombines TRBV24-1 with TRBJ2-7; 7 bases match TRBD1. In DNA, the CDR3 is TGTGCCACCAGTGATTCGGACAGGTACTACGAGCAGTACTTC. It translates to CATSDSDRYYEQYF.